This T cell receptor beta chain is from a study of blood T cell repertoires in COVID-19. Study context: Acute-phase and convalescent COVID-19 samples originated in the United States, Italy and Spain.

V was cut by 3 bases and J by 3 bases, with 14 bases left in between. The CDR3 length is 16 residues. Germline V CDR1 and CDR2: LNHDA, SQIVND (reference sequence). Profiled with immunoSEQ multiplex PCR; TCRdb holds only in-frame clones, not every one. The profile shows 250,000 to 300,000 clones, around 88% of them singletons. Input material: peripheral blood. V is TRBV19 and J is TRBJ2-2, with TRBD2 as a possible D gene (7 bases). This TCR derives from a woman between 65 and 79 years old with COVID-19, enrolled during active disease. CDR3 amino acids: CASSIRGGGYTGELFF. CDR3 nucleotide sequence: TGTGCCAGTAGTATTAGGGGCGGGGGCTACACCGGGGAGCTGTTTTTT.